This T cell receptor beta chain came from a study of T-cell memory formation after mild COVID-19. Study as a whole: In these data, TCR clusters were largely donor specific.

This clonotype is a singleton in its sample. Its target is unknown. Constant-segment primers and 5'RACE yielded cDNA libraries for TCR alpha and TCR beta, each carrying sample barcodes and UMIs. Each CDR3 protein gets one entry after TCRdb re-called the 5' RACE reads with MiXCR. The sample lists roughly 450,000 distinct CDR3 sequences, 15% to 20% occurring once. Regarding the study as a whole: Researchers found some responding clones in pre-infection memory, a sign that cross-reactive memory joined. Clones that got smaller from day 15 to 85 had even CD4/CD8, while clones growing later tipped toward CD4+.

Source material: PBMCs or a T cell subset sorted from them (not recorded which). The sequence was collected from an adult woman who had mild COVID-19 (a few samples of this study predate the infection). Cell type and time point are not known.

The chain's CDR3 is CASSIFQGGTGELFF. For the CDR3, the DNA is TGTGCCAGTAGTATATTCCAGGGCGGGACCGGGGAGCTGTTTTTT. The chain carries TRBV19 and TRBJ2-2, with D perhaps given as TRBD1 or TRBD2 (5 bases each). The germline CDR1 and CDR2 sequences are LNHDA and SQIVND (reference sequence). The V gene lost 2 bases and the J gene lost 5 bases, with 12 bases spanning the gap. This CDR3 is 15 amino acids long.